This TCR beta chain was obtained from a study of T cell repertoires in cytomegalovirus infection. The CDR3 spans 12 residues. Germline values: CDR1 SGHDT, CDR2 YYEEEE. V lost 1 base and J lost 11, with 13 bases in between. TCRdb redid the calling of the reads with MiXCR, one entry per CDR3 protein. The profile shows 630,000 or so distinct CDR3 sequences, 20% to 25% of them singletons. The specimen sequenced was CD8+ T cells from PBMCs. The chain employs TRBV5-6 and TRBJ2-7; no definite D call. The receptor comes from a human donor in good health (CMV status not recorded). Some clones in this sample may be carry-over from other donors' samples. The CDR3 bases are TGTGCCAGCAGCTTGTATAACAGCCTTAAGTACTTC. Its translation is CASSLYNSLKYF.